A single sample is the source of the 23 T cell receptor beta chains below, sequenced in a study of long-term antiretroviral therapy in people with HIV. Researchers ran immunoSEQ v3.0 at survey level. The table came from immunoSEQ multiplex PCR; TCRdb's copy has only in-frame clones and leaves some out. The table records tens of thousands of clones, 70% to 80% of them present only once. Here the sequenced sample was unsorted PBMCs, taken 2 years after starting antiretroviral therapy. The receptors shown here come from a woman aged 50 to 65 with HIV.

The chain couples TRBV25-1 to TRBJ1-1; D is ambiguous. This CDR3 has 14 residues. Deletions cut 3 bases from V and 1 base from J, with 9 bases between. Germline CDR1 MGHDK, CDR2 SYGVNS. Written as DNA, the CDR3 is TGTGCCAGCAGTGATAGGGTAGGGAACACTGAAGCTTTCTTT. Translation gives CASSDRVGNTEAFF.

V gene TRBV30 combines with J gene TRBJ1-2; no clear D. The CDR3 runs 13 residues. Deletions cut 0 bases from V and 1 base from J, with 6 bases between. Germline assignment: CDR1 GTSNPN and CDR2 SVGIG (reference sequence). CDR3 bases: TGTGCCTGGAGTGTAGGCGTTAACTATGGCTACACCTTC. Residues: CAWSVGVNYGYTF.

The CDR3 here is CASSPPKDSYEQYV. The CDR3 bases are TGTGCCAGCAGCCCCCCAAAGGACTCCTACGAGCAGTACGTC. The genes are TRBV6-6 and TRBJ2-7; D not resolved. Trimming shortened V by 6 bases and J by 0 bases, and 12 bases separated the two germline ends. Per germline, CDR1 MNHNY and CDR2 SVGAGI (reference sequence). CDR3 length equals 14 residues.

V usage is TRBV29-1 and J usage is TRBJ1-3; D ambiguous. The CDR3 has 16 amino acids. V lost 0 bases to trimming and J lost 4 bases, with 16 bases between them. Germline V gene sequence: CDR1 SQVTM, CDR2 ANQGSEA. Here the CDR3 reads CSVEDRRRYQGNTIYF. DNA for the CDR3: TGCAGCGTTGAAGATCGGCGGAGGTATCAAGGAAACACCATATATTTT.

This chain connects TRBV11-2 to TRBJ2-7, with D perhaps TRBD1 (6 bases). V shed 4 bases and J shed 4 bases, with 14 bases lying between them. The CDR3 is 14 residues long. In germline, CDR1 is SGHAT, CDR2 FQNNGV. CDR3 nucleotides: TGTGCCAGCAGCTCTTGGACAGAAGATTACGAGCAGTACGTC. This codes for CASSSWTEDYEQYV.

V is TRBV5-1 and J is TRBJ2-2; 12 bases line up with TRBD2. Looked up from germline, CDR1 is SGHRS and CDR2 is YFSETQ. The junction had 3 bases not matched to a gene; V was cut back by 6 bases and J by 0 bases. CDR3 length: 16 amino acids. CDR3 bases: TGCGCCAGCACCGGGACTAGCGGGTCGAACACCGGGGAGCTGTTTTTT. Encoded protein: CASTGTSGSNTGELFF.

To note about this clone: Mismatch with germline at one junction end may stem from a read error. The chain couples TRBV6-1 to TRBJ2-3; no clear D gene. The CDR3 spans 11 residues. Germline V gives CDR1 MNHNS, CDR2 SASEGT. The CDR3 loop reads CASSEVLDPNF. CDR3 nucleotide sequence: TGTGCCAGCAGTGAAGTTTTAGACCCCAATTTT.

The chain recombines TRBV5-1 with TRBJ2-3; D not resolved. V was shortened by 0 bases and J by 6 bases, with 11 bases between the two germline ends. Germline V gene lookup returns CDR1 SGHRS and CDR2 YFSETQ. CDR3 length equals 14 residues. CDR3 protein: CASSLDPGGDTQYF. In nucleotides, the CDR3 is TGCGCCAGCAGCTTGGATCCGGGTGGGGATACGCAGTATTTT.

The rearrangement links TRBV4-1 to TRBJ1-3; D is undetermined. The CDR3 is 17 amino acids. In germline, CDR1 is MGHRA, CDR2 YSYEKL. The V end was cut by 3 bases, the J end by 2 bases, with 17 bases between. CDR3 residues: CASSQYDPTKPGNTIYF. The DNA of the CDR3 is TGCGCCAGCAGCCAGTACGACCCTACAAAGCCTGGAAACACCATATATTTT.

CDR3 residues: CASSTGSNQPQHF. CDR3 in DNA: TGCGCCAGCAGCACAGGTAGCAATCAGCCCCAGCATTTT. The chain combines TRBV5-1 with TRBJ1-5, with D perhaps matching TRBD1 (5 bases). The germline gives CDR1 SGHRS, CDR2 YFSETQ. The CDR3 runs to 13 residues. Between the trimmed V and J ends, which lost 4 bases and 0 bases, there was a span of 5 bases.

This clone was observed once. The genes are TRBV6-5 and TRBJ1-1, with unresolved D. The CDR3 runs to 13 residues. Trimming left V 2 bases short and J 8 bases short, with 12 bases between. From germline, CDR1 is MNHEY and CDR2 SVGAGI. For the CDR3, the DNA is TGTGCCAGCAGTTACGCCCGTCCGGGCGAAGCTTTCTTT. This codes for CASSYARPGEAFF.

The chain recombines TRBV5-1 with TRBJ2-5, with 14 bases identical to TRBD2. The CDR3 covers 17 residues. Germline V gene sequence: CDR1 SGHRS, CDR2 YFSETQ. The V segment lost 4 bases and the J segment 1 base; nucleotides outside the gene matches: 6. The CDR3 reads CASSPRTSGGLQETQYF. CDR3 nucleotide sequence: TGCGCCAGCAGCCCGAGGACTAGCGGGGGGCTCCAAGAGACCCAGTACTTC.

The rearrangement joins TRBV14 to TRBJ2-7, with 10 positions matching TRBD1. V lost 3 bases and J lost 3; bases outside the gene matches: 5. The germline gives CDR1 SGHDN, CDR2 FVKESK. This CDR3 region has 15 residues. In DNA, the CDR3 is TGTGCCAGCAGCCATGGGACAGGGGCCCTCTACGAGCAGTACTTC. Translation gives CASSHGTGALYEQYF.

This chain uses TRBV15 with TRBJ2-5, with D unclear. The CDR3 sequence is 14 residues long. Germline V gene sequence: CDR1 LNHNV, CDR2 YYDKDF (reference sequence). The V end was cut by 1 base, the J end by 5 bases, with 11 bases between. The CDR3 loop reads CATSRVAEAETQYF. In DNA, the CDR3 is TGTGCCACCAGCAGAGTCGCGGAAGCGGAGACCCAGTACTTC.

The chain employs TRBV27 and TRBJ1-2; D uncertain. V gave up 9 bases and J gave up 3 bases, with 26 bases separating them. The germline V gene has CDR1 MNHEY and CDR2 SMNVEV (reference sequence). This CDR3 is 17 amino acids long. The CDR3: CASGVLGRSFVDYGYTF. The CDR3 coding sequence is TGTGCCAGTGGGGTCCTTGGACGTAGCTTCGTGGACTATGGCTACACCTTC.

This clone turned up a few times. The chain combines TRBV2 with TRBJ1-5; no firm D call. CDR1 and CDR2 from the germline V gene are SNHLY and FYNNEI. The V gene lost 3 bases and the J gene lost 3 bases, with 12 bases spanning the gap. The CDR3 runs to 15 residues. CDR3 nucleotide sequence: TGTGCCAGCAGTGAGGTTCCGGGAATCAATCAGCCCCAGCATTTT. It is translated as CASSEVPGINQPQHF.

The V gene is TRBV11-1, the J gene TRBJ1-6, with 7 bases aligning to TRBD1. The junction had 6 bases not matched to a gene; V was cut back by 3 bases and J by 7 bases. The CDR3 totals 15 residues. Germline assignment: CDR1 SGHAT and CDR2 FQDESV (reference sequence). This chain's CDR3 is CASSFNRGPNSPLHF. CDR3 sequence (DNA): TGTGCCAGCAGCTTCAACAGGGGCCCAAATTCACCCCTCCACTTT.

CDR3 loop: CAIFTGRYGYTF. In DNA form, the CDR3 reads TGTGCCATTTTCACGGGGCGGTATGGCTACACCTTC. The V and J genes are TRBV30 and TRBJ1-2, with TRBD1 as a possible D gene (5 bases). The germline gives CDR1 GTSNPN, CDR2 SVGIG (reference sequence). The CDR3 covers 12 residues. V was pared by 8 bases and J by 5 bases, with 15 bases between.

Here the CDR3 DNA reads TGTGCCAGCAGCCCCCAGGGAGGAGGCGAAAAACTGTTTTTT. Protein: CASSPQGGGEKLFF. V gene TRBV6-5 combines with J gene TRBJ1-4; TRBD1 is a possible D gene (5 bases). V lost 6 bases and J lost 8, with 16 bases in between. The germline V gene has CDR1 MNHEY and CDR2 SVGAGI. CDR3 length: 14 residues.

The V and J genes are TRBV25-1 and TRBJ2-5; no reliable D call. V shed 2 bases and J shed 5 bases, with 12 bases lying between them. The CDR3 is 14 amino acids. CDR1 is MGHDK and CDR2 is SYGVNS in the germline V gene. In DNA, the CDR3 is TGTGCCAGCAGTGAAACGAAAAGTGGGGAGACCCAGTACTTC. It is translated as CASSETKSGETQYF.

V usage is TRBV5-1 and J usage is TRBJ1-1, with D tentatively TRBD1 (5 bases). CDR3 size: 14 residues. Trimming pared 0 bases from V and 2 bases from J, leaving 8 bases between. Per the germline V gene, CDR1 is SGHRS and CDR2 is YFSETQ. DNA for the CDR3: TGCGCCAGCAGCTTGGCGGGGCCCAACACTGAAGCTTTCTTT. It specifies CASSLAGPNTEAFF.

DNA for the CDR3: TGCGCCAGCAGCCCCACAGGGGTTAACTATGGCTACACCTTC. It yields the protein CASSPTGVNYGYTF. The genes are TRBV4-1 and TRBJ1-2; 7 nucleotides align to TRBD1. CDR3 length: 14 residues. The germline V gene encodes CDR1 MGHRA and CDR2 YSYEKL. The V segment lost 4 bases and the J segment 1 base; nucleotides outside the gene matches: 3.

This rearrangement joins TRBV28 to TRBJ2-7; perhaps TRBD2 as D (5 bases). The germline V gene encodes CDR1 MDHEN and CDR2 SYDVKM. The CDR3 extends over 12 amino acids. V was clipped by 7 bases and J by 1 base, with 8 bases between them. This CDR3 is CASTRGSYEQYF. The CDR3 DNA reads TGTGCCAGCACTAGAGGGTCCTACGAGCAGTACTTC.